This T cell receptor beta chain is from a study of cytomegalovirus exposure and HLA in healthy donors. This CDR3 has 14 residues. Germline V gene sequence: CDR1 MNHNS, CDR2 SASEGT. V was cut by 0 bases and J by 2 bases, with 7 bases left in between. Measured with immunoSEQ multiplex PCR; TCRdb has only the in-frame clones, and not every one. The table has some 80,000 clones, 90% to 97% seen once. V and J are TRBV6-1 and TRBJ2-5; D uncertain. The sample was PBMCs. The origin of this receptor is a woman aged 18-30 years in good health and CMV-seronegative. Here the CDR3 DNA reads TGTGCCAGCAGTGAAGCGCCACAGCAAGAGACCCAGTACTTC. As protein: CASSEAPQQETQYF.